Listed here is a single T cell receptor beta chain. The specificity of this receptor is unknown. No much larger clone exists at a distance of one base, and base qualities are not known. This record belongs to a study of T cells in Graves' hyperthyroidism and ophthalmopathy (dated by TCRdb to the late 2010s). For the wider study: Peripheral blood was collected at initial diagnosis, before any treatment. To identify distinguishing TCR V-J signatures, a discovery cohort of around 100 patients was used, comprising some 45 with Graves' ophthalmopathy and 57 with stable Graves' hyperthyroidism. Whether ophthalmopathy could be predicted prospectively was tested in an independent validation cohort made up of 18 hyperthyroidism patients plus 17 patients who later progressed to ophthalmopathy. The roughly 100 discovery patients were divided at random into training and test sets in a 7:3 ratio. In several Graves' hyperthyroidism patients, the study also compared T-cell repertoires from thyroid tissue with T-cell repertoires from blood. Once sampling was done, hyperthyroidism patients were given methimazole at a starting dose of 30 mg daily, whereas ophthalmopathy patients were given high-dose intravenous methylprednisolone. The paper describes TCR Vbeta CDR3 sequencing of 135 peripheral blood samples, made up of about 41 ophthalmopathy patients, 70 to 75 hyperthyroidism patients and 17 progressor patients. Overall study outcomes, separate from this receptor: No statistical method was used to set the sample size in advance, and investigators knew the group allocation. Most expanded thyroid clonotypes (frequency above 0.001) were also found in blood, which suggests that blood repertoires may mirror thyroid immune responses. In validation, the model predicted progression to ophthalmopathy a median of 6.5 months before onset, with roughly 70% sensitivity and just under 75% specificity. A 13 V-J signature model separated ophthalmopathy from stable hyperthyroidism, with just over 85% sensitivity and roughly 81% specificity in cross-validation and 80%/75% in testing.

Ophthalmopathy patients had moderately to severely active disease, Clinical Activity Score of at least 3, NOSPECS grade of at least 4, and duration under 3 months. Any patient with an uncontrolled infection, another autoimmune disease, pregnancy or lactation was excluded. Diagnoses were established on the basis of clinical symptoms, serum thyroxine and TRAb, thyroid ultrasound, and orbital computed tomography. PBMCs were isolated from 10 ml of fresh peripheral blood by Ficoll-Paque density gradient centrifugation. Total RNA was extracted with Trizol reagent, and quality was checked on an Agilent 2100 Bioanalyzer. The CDR3 holds 15 amino acids from the cysteine to the phenylalanine. This entry keeps only the CDR3 DNA: 45 bases, framed from base 1. Per the germline V gene, KGHDR is the CDR1 and SFDVKD is the CDR2. V sheds 5 bases and J sheds 7 bases, leaving 17 bases between their ends. TCR beta CDR3 regions were amplified from RNA transcripts. A first-round RT-PCR of the TCR CDR3 used the HTBI primer set with the Qiagen OneStep RT-PCR kit. Libraries were constructed in a second round of multiplex PCR, after which size selection and purification were performed. Libraries were sequenced paired-end with 100 bp reads on an Illumina HiSeq2000. Turning to the authors' computational methods: Raw data were processed with SOAPnuke, discarding reads with adapters, uncalled bases, mean Phred below 15, or no exact constant-primer or identifier match. High-quality paired reads were merged using COPE v1.2.5, and each unique nucleotide sequence was defined as a clonotype. MiTCR v1.1 was used to align the clonotypes against IMGT TRBV, TRBD and TRBJ reference segments. Only V-J combinations with frequency above 0.0001, covering about 99% of repertoires, were analysed. A TCS score was defined as the ratio between F50 (clonal expansion) and ExV (chaos), using BLOSUM62-based TCRdist between CDR3 peptides within each V-J. Welch's t-statistics and random forest reduced around 510 V-J features to 13, which were used in a naive Bayes classifier (R e1071). TCRdb reworked the public reads: Q25 trimming with fastp, MiXCR clone assembly, productive beta chains retained. Rows are combined by CDR3 protein, so each entry shows the most common genes and DNA. In this record, the V and J calls reflect TCRdb's handling and not the investigators' own analysis. The sample has approximately 380,000 distinct CDR3 sequences on record, around an eighth of them singletons. Jointly, the top ten make up 25% to 30% of the sample.

Sequenced sample: blood. This chain is built from TRBV24-1 and TRBJ2-1; a weak D assignment points to TRBD2 (6 bases agree). The TCR was taken from a man in his fifties or sixties with Graves' ophthalmopathy. The CDR3 corresponds to CATSARDRGKNEQFF. Read as DNA, the sequence is TGTGCCACCAGTGCCCGGGACCGGGGGAAAAATGAGCAGTTCTTC.